This T cell receptor (beta chain) comes out of a study of shared clonotypes between healthy human individuals. Study-wide context: Per donor, three plates held CD4 naive cells, three held CD4 memory, two held CD8 naive and one held CD8 memory.

Assay: immunoSEQ multiplex PCR; the TCRdb copy retains only in-frame clones and omits some. The table includes around 980,000 clones, more than 75% detected once. This clone occurred once. The split of CD4+ cells yielded CD45RA+ naive and CD45RA-negative memory subsets. The V gene's germline CDR1 is MNHNS and CDR2 SASEGT. CDR3 length: 16 residues. V lost 0 bases to trimming and J lost 4 bases, with 13 bases between them. This sequence was found in a man aged 18 to 30 in good health. Some clones in this sample may be carry-over from other donors' samples. The chain uses TRBV6-1 and TRBJ2-1, with TRBD1 as a possible D gene (5 bases). Sequencing was performed on memory CD4+ T cells from PBMCs. Subset indicated: CD45RA-negative fraction. The CDR3 region has the DNA TGTGCCAGCAGTGAAGCAGGGGTCCCCCCGTACAATGAGCAGTTCTTC. This gives the protein CASSEAGVPPYNEQFF.